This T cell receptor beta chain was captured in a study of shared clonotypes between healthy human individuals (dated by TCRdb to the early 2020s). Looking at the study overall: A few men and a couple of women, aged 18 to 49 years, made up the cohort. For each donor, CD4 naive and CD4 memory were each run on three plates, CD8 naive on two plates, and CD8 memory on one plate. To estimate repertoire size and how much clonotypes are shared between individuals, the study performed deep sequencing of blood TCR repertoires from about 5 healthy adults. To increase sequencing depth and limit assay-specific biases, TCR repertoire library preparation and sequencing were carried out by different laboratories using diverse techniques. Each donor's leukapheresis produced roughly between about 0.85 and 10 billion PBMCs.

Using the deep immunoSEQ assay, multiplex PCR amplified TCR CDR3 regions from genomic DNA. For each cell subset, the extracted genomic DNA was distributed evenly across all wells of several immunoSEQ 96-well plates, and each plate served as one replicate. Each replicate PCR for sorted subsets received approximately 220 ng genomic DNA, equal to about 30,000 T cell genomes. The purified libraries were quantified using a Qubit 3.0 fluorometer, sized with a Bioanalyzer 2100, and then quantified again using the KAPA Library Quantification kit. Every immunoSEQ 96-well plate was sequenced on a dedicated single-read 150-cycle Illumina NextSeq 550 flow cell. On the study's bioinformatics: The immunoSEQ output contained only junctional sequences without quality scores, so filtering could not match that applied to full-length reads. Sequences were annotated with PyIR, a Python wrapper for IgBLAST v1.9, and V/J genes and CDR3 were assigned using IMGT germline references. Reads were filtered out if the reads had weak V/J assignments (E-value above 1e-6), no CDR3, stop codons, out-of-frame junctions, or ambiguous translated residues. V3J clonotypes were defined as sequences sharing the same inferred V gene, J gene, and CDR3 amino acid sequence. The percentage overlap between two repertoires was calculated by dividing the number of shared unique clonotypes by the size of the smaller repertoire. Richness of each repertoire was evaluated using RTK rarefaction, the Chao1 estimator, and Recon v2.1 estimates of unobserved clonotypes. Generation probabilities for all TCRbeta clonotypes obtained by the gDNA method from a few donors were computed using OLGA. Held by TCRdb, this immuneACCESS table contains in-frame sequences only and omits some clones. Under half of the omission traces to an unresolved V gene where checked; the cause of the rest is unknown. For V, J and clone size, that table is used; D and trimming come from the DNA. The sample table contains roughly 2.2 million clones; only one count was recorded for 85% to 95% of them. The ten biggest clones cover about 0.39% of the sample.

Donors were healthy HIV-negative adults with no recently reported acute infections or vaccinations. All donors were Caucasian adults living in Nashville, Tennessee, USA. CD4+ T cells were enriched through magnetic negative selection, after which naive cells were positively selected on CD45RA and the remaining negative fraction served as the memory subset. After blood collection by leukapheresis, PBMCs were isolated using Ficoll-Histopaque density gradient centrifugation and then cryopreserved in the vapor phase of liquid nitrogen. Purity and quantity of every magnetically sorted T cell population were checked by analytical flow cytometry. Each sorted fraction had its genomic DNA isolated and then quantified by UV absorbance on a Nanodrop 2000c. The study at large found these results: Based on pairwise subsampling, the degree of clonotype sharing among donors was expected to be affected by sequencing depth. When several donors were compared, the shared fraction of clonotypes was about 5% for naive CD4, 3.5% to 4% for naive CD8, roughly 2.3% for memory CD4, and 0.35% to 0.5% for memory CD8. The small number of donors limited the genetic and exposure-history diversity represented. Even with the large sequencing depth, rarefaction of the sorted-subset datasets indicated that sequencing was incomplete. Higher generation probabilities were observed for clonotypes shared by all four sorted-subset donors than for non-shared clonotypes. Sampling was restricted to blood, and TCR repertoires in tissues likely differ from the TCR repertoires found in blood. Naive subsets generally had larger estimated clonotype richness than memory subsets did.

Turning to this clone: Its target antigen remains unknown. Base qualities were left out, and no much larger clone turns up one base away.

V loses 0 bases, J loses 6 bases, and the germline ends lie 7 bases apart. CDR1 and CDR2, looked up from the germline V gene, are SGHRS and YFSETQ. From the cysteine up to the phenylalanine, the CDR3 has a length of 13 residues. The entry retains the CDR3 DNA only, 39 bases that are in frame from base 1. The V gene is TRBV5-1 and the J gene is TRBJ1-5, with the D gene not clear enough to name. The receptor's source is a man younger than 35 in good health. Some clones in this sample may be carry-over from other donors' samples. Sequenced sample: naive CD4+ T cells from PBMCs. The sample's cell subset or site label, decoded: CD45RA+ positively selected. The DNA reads TGCGCCAGCAGCTTGGCCGTCGGTCAGCCCCAGCATTTT. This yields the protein CASSLAVGQPQHF.